These 10 T cell receptor beta chains came from one sample sequenced in a study of OX40 agonist ivuxolimab in advanced cancers. Method: immunoSEQ multiplex PCR; TCRdb's copy keeps in-frame clones and lacks some. The table shows some 76,000 clones, with over 90% occurring only once. The sequencing used CD4+ or CD8+ T cells sorted from blood, collected in a trial of the OX40 agonist ivuxolimab. All receptors derive from an adult with an advanced solid tumor such as melanoma, head and neck, liver or kidney cancer.

The chain combines TRBV27 with TRBJ1-5; a weak D match, TRBD1 (6 bases). V shed 4 bases and J shed 4 bases, with 11 bases lying between them. This CDR3 region has 14 residues. Germline V CDR1 and CDR2: MNHEY, SMNVEV (reference sequence). CDR3 amino acids: CASSSGASNQPQHF. Here the CDR3 DNA reads TGTGCCAGCAGTTCAGGGGCATCGAATCAGCCCCAGCATTTT.

The rearrangement links TRBV28 to TRBJ2-1, with TRBD2 identical over 14 bases. The CDR3 sequence is 14 residues long. CDR1 is MDHEN and CDR2 is SYDVKM in the germline V gene. J lost 10 bases, V lost 7 bases, and 6 bases had no gene match. The CDR3 sequence is CASTSGTSGSEQFF. Here the CDR3 DNA reads TGTGCCAGCACCTCCGGGACTAGCGGGAGCGAGCAGTTCTTC.

This chain joins TRBV7-8 and TRBJ2-2, with TRBD2 matching 8 bases. Germline lookup yields CDR1 SGHVS and CDR2 FQNEAQ. The CDR3 runs to 16 residues. Germline trimming cut 4 bases from V and 0 bases from J; bases unmatched to any gene: 4. CDR3 protein: CASSSLAGTNTGELFF. The CDR3 DNA reads as TGTGCCAGCAGCTCTTTAGCGGGGACGAACACCGGGGAGCTGTTTTTT. The whole variable domain, remainder taken from reference TRBV7-8 and TRBJ2-2, is GAGVSQSPRYKVAKRGQDVALRCDPISGHVSLFWYQQALGQGPEFLTYFQNEAQLDKSGLPSDRFFAERPEGSVSTLKIQRTQQEDSAVYLCASSSLAGTNTGELFFGEGSRLTVL.

This chain uses TRBV4-1 with TRBJ1-1, with D perhaps TRBD1 (6 bases). The V end was cut by 3 bases, the J end by 5 bases, with 28 bases between. This CDR3 has 19 amino acids. The V gene's germline CDR1 is MGHRA and CDR2 YSYEKL. CDR3 nucleotide sequence: TGCGCCAGCAGCCATCCTCCGGGGCGCAGGGGAGAGGGCGAAACTGAAGCTTTCTTT. The encoded protein is CASSHPPGRRGEGETEAFF.

This clone was detected only once. The chain links TRBV6-1 to TRBJ2-7, with 13 bases identical to TRBD2. V lost 5 bases to trimming and J lost 6 bases; unmatched junction nucleotides: 4. CDR3 length: 14 residues. Germline values: CDR1 MNHNS, CDR2 SASEGT. In nucleotides, the CDR3 is TGTGCCAGCAGTTGGACTAGCGGGAGAGCCGAGCAGTACTTC. It codes for CASSWTSGRAEQYF.

The J gene is TRBJ2-2, the V gene TRBV29-1, with D possibly TRBD2 on 6 matching bases. With 4 bases removed from V and 6 bases from J, the gap between germline ends came to 12 bases. Germline V gene data show CDR1 as SQVTM and CDR2 as ANQGSEA. CDR3 length equals 13 residues. The CDR3 region is CSVALALSGELFF. CDR3 in DNA: TGCAGCGTTGCACTAGCCCTCTCCGGGGAGCTGTTTTTT.

V is TRBV28 and J is TRBJ1-2; D is unclear. Germline CDR1 and CDR2: MDHEN and SYDVKM. The CDR3 extends over 14 amino acids. The V and J ends lost 6 bases and 6 bases respectively, with 17 bases between them. The CDR3 DNA reads as TGTGCCAGCAGGCCGGGTCCAGGAGGGCATGGCTACACCTTC. Translation: CASRPGPGGHGYTF.

The rearrangement uses TRBV7-8 and TRBJ2-1; 8 bases agree with TRBD1. Per the germline V gene, CDR1 is SGHVS and CDR2 is FQNEAQ. The junction had 7 bases not matched to a gene; V was cut back by 1 base and J by 2 bases. The CDR3 is 17 residues long. DNA for the CDR3: TGTGCCAGCAGCTTAGATTTAGGGACAGGAGCCTACAATGAGCAGTTCTTC. Amino acids: CASSLDLGTGAYNEQFF.

The chain combines TRBV4-1 with TRBJ2-7; 9 bases fit TRBD1. This CDR3 spans 15 amino acids. Germline CDR1 is MGHRA and CDR2 is YSYEKL. V lost 0 bases and J lost 4; bases outside the gene matches: 4. The CDR3 nucleotides are TGCGCCAGCAGCCAAGAGCCGACAGGGGGGTACGAGCAGTACTTC. Its protein product is CASSQEPTGGYEQYF.

The V and J genes are TRBV9 and TRBJ2-7; perhaps TRBD1 as D (6 bases). The CDR3 contains 15 residues. Germline V lookup: CDR1 SGDLS, CDR2 YYNGEE. V gave up 0 bases and J gave up 9 bases, with 19 bases separating them. CDR3 in amino acids: CASSVDETGPRGQYF. In nucleotides, the CDR3 is TGTGCCAGCAGCGTAGACGAGACAGGACCCAGGGGGCAGTACTTC.